Following are 2 T cell receptor beta chains from one sample sequenced in a study of vaccination and CD4 T cells after COVID-19. This sample's treatment: approximately 11-day PBMC culture with coronavirus spike peptide pools or control peptides (ViraFEST assay). Cultured CD4+ T cells had their DNA profiled by the Oncomine TCR Beta short-read assay. Each CDR3 protein gets one entry after TCRdb re-called the PCR reads with MiXCR. Among 9,500 to 15,000 distinct CDR3 sequences listed, roughly 66% were seen once. The antigens for these receptors are not known. The specimen was CD4+ T cells from blood, cultured in vitro, collected before SARS-CoV-2 vaccination. Receptors originate from a human donor who had recovered from COVID-19.

The chain is built from TRBV20-1 and TRBJ2-7; 8 bases fit TRBD2. Trimming removed 0 bases from V and 5 bases from J; junction bases left unmatched: 6. Germline loops: CDR1 DFQATT, CDR2 SNEGSKA (reference sequence). The CDR3 loop spans 14 amino acids. In DNA, the CDR3 is TGCAGTGCTAGAGATTTTAGCGGGGTCCACGAGCAGTACTTC. It codes for CSARDFSGVHEQYF.

V usage is TRBV24-1 and J usage is TRBJ2-1; 11 bases map to TRBD2. The CDR3 is 17 residues long. Germline-derived CDR1 and CDR2 are KGHDR and SFDVKD. V lost 3 bases and J lost 3; bases outside the gene matches: 6. This chain's CDR3 is CATSDGLAGNIYNEQFF. Here the CDR3 DNA reads TGTGCCACCAGTGATGGACTAGCGGGTAACATCTACAATGAGCAGTTCTTC.